The clone carrying this T cell receptor (beta chain) was counted a few times. Its antigen is still unknown. The record originates from a study of OX40 agonist ivuxolimab in advanced cancers. At the level of the study: Dose-escalation patients suffered from hepatocellular carcinoma, melanoma, renal cell or head and neck cancer.

Trimming shortened V by 0 bases and J by 6 bases, and 5 bases separated the two germline ends. Germline assignment: CDR1 SGHTA and CDR2 FQGNSA. The CDR3 covers 13 residues. Data came from immunoSEQ multiplex PCR; TCRdb stores just in-frame clones and leaves some out. The sample consists of around 77,000 clones, around 86% of them appearing once. Findings and limits, study-wide: The investigators did not determine what antigen specificity the expanded peripheral T cells had.

The origin of this receptor is an adult with an advanced solid tumor such as melanoma, head and neck, liver or kidney cancer. The material was CD4+ or CD8+ T cells sorted from blood, obtained in a trial of the OX40 agonist ivuxolimab. The rearrangement joins TRBV7-2 to TRBJ2-2; TRBD2 might be the D (5 bases). The CDR3 protein is CASSLAGAGELFF. CDR3 nucleotides: TGTGCCAGCAGCTTAGCCGGGGCCGGGGAGCTGTTTTTT.